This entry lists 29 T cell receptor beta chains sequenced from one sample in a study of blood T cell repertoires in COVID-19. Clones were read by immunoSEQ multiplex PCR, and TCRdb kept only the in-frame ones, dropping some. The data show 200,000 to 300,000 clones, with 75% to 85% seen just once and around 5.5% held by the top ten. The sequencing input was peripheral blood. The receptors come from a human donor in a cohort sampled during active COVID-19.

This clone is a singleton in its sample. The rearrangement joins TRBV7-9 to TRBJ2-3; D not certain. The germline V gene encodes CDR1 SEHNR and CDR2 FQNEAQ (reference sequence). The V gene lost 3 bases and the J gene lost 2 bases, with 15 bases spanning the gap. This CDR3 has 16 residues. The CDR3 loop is CASSLGSSLLTDTQYF. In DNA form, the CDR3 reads TGTGCCAGCAGCTTGGGCAGCTCCCTACTCACAGATACGCAGTATTTT.

The CDR3 nucleotides are TGTGCCAGCAGCTTAGTGGCCAGAATTTCTCACAATGAGCAGTTCTTC. Protein product: CASSLVARISHNEQFF. The rearrangement uses TRBV11-2 and TRBJ2-1; D gene uncertain. CDR1 is SGHAT and CDR2 is FQNNGV in the germline V gene. The CDR3 runs to 16 residues. V was pared by 1 base and J by 5 bases, with 15 bases between.

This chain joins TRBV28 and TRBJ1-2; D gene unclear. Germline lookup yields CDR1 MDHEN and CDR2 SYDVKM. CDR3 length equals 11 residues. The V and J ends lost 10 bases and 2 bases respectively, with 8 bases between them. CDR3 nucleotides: TGTGCCACCGGAGTGAACTATGGCTACACCTTC. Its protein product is CATGVNYGYTF.

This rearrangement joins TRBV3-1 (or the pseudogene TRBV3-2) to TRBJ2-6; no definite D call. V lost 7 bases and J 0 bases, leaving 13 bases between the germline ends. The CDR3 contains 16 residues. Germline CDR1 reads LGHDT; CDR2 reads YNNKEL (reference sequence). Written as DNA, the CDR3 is TGTGCCAGCACCCCGACACTCTACTCTGGGGCCAACGTCCTGACTTTC. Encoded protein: CASTPTLYSGANVLTF.

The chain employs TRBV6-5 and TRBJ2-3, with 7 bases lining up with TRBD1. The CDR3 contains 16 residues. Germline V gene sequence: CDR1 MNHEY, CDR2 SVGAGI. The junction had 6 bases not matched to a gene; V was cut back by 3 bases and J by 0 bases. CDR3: CASSYSPTGSTDTQYF. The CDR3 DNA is TGTGCCAGCAGTTATTCACCGACAGGGAGCACAGATACGCAGTATTTT.

CDR3 nucleotides: TGCGCCAGCAGTGTAGTCGGGGCGGGGAAAGAGACCCAGTACTTC. It translates to CASSVVGAGKETQYF. The chain joins TRBV10-2 to TRBJ2-5, with D perhaps TRBD2 (6 bases). The CDR3 is 15 residues long. The germline gives CDR1 WSHSY, CDR2 SAAADI. V gave up 4 bases and J gave up 3 bases, with 15 bases separating them.

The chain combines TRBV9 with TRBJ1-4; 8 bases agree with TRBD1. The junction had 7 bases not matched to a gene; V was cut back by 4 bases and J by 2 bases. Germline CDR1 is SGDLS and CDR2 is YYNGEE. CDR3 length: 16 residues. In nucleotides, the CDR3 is TGTGCCAGCAGCCCAGGACAGGGATTGACTAATGAAAAACTGTTTTTT. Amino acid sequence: CASSPGQGLTNEKLFF.

CDR3 region: CASSLYHRGGVMNTEAFF. The DNA for the CDR3 is TGTGCCAGCAGTTTATATCACAGGGGGGGGGTCATGAACACTGAAGCTTTCTTT. The chain links TRBV28 to TRBJ1-1; 8 nucleotides line up with TRBD1. J lost 0 bases, V lost 1 base, and 10 bases had no gene match. CDR3 length equals 18 residues. Germline values: CDR1 MDHEN, CDR2 SYDVKM.

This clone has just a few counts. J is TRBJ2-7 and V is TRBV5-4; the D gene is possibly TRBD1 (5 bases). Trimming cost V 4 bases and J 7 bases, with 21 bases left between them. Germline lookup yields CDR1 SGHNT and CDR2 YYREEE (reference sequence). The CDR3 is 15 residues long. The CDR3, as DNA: TGTGCCAGCAGCCCCATGCAAGGGGCCCGGTCTGAGCAGTACTTC. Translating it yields CASSPMQGARSEQYF.

This CDR3 is CASSLRPGQGYNEQFF. CDR3 DNA: TGTGCCAGCAGCTTACGCCCGGGACAGGGCTACAATGAGCAGTTCTTC. This rearrangement joins TRBV7-6 to TRBJ2-1; TRBD1 aligns across 9 bases. V dropped 2 bases and J dropped 3; count of bases not matched to a gene: 5. The CDR3 contains 16 residues. Germline CDR1 is SGHVS and CDR2 is FNYEAQ.

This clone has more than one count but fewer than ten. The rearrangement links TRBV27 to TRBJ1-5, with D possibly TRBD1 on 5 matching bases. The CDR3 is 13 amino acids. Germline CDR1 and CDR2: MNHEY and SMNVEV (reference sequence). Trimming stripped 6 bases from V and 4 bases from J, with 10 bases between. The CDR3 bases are TGTGCCAGCAGCAGGGAATGGAATCAGCCCCAGCATTTT. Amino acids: CASSREWNQPQHF.

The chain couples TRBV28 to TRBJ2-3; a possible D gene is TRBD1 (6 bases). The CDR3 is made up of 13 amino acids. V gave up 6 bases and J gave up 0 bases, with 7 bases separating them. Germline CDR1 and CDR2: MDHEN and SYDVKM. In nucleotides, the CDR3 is TGTGCCAGCAGGGACAGTAGCACAGATACGCAGTATTTT. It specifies CASRDSSTDTQYF.

Written as DNA, the CDR3 is TGTGCCAGTAGTCCCCGGGACAGAGATGGCTACACCTTC. As protein: CASSPRDRDGYTF. The chain combines TRBV19 with TRBJ1-2; 7 bases are a match to TRBD1. V was clipped by 5 bases and J by 6 bases; unmatched bases: 6. CDR3 length: 13 amino acids. Germline CDR1 is LNHDA and CDR2 is SQIVND (reference sequence).

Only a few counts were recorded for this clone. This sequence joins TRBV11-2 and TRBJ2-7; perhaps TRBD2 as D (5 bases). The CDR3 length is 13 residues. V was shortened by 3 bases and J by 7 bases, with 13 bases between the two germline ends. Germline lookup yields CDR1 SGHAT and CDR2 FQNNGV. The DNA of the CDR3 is TGTGCCAGCAGCTTTACTAGAGATGGGGAGCAGTACTTC. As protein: CASSFTRDGEQYF.

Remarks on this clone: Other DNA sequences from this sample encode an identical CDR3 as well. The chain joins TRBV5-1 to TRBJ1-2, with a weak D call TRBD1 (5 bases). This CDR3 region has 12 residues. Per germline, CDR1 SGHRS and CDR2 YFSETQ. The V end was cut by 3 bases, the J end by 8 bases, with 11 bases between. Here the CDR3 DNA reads TGCGCCAGCAGCTCCGGGGGGGACGGCTACACCTTC. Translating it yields CASSSGGDGYTF.

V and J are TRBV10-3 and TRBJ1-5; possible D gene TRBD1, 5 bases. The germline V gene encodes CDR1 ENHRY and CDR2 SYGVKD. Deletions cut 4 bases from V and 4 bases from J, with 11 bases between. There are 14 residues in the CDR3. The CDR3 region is CAISVFGGNQPQHF. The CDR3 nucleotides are TGTGCCATCAGTGTATTTGGGGGGAATCAGCCCCAGCATTTT.

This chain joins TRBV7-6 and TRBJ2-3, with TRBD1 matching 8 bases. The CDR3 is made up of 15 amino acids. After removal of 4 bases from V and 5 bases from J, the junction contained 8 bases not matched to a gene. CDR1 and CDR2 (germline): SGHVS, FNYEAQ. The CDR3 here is CASSSIDRGGDTQYF. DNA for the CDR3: TGTGCCAGCAGCTCAATAGACAGGGGCGGAGATACGCAGTATTTT.

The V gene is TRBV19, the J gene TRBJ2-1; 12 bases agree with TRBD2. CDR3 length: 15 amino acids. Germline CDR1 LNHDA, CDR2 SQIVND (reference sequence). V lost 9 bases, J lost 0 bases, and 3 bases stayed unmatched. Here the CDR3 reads CASTTSGSSYNEQFF. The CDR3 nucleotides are TGTGCCAGCACGACTAGCGGGAGCTCCTACAATGAGCAGTTCTTC.

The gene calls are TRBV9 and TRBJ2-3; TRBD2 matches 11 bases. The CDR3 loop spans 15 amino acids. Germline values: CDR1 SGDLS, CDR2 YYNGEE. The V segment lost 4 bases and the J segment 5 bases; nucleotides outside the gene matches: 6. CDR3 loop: CASSFSGGAGDTQYF. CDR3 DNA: TGTGCCAGCAGCTTTAGCGGGGGGGCCGGAGATACGCAGTATTTT.

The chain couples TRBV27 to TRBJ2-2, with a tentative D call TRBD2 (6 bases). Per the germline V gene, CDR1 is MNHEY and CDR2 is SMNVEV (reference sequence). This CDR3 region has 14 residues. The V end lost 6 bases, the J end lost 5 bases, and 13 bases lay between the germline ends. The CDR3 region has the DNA TGTGCCAGCAGCTCCGGGACTCGTACCGGGGAGCTGTTTTTT. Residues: CASSSGTRTGELFF.

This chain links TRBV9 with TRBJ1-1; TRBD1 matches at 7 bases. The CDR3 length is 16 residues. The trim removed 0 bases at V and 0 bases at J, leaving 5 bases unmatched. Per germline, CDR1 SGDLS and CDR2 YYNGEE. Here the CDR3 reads CASSVGPGGMNTEAFF. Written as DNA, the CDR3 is TGTGCCAGCAGCGTAGGGCCAGGGGGGATGAACACTGAAGCTTTCTTT.

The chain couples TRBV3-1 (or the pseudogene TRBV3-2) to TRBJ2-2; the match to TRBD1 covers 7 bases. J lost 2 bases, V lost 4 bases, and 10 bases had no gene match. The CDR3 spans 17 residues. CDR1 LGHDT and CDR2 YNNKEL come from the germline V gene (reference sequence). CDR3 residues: CASSRRSGTVNTGELFF. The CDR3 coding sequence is TGTGCCAGCAGCCGCCGCTCCGGGACAGTCAACACCGGGGAGCTGTTTTTT.

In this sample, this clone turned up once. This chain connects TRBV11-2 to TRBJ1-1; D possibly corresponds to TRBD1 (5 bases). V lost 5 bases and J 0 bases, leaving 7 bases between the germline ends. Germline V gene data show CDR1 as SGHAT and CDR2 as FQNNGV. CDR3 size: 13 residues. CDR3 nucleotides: TGTGCCAGCAGCCGACAGATGAACACTGAAGCTTTCTTT. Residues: CASSRQMNTEAFF.

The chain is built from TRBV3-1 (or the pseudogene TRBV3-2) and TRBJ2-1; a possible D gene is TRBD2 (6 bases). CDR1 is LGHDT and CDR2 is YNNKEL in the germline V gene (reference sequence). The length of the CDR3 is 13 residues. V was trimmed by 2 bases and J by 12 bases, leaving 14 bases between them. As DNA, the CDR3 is TGTGCCAGCAGCCAAATCCTAGCGATGGGGCAGTTCTTC. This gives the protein CASSQILAMGQFF.

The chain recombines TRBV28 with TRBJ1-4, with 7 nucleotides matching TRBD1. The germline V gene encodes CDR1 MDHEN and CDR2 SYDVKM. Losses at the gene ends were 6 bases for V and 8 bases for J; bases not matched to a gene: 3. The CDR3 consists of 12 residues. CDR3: CASRQGKEKLFF. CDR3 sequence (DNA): TGTGCCAGCAGACAGGGGAAGGAAAAACTGTTTTTT.

The CDR3 DNA reads TGTGCCAGCAGCCGGGACCAGGGGCAAAACATTCAGTACTTC. Translating gives CASSRDQGQNIQYF. The rearrangement joins TRBV5-4 to TRBJ2-4, with TRBD1 as a possible D gene (6 bases). The CDR3 extends over 14 amino acids. The germline CDR1 and CDR2 sequences are SGHNT and YYREEE (reference sequence). Trimming pared 4 bases from V and 5 bases from J, leaving 13 bases between.

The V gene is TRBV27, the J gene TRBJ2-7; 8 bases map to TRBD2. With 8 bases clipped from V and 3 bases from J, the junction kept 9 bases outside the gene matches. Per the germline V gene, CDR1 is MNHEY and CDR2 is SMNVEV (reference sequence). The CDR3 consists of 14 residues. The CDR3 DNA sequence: TGTGCCAGCGGGAGCGGGAGCTTGGGCTACGAGCAGTACTTC. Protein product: CASGSGSLGYEQYF.

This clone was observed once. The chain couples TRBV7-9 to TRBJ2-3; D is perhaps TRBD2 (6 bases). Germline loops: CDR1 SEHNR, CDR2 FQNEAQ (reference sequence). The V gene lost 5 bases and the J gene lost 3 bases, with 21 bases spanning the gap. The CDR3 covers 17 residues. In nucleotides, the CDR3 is TGTGCCAGCAGCCCGCGTGTTGGCGGGGTTAGGACAGATACGCAGTATTTT. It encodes CASSPRVGGVRTDTQYF.

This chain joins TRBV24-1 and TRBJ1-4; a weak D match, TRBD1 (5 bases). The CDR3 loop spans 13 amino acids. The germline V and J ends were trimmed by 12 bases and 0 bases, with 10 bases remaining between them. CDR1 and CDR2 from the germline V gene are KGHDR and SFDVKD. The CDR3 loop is CASQGATNEKLFF. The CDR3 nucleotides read TGTGCCTCCCAGGGTGCAACTAATGAAAAACTGTTTTTT.